This passage covers 20 T cell receptor beta chains from one sample sequenced in a study of persistence of HIV-infected CD4 T cells. The immunoSEQ assay was version 4, run in survey mode. Clones were sequenced by immunoSEQ multiplex PCR, and TCRdb holds only the in-frame ones, with some missing. The profile covers around 32,000 clones, with roughly 71% appearing a single time and approximately 1.5% taken by the ten largest. Cells were stimulated with overlapping HIV-1 Gag 15-mer peptides. Sorting selected CD4+ T cells upregulating both CD40 ligand and CD69. Antigens of these TCRs are unknown. The material was CD4+ T cells sorted from PBMCs after approximately 18-hour stimulation, obtained from a patient who received antiretroviral therapy. These receptors were collected from an adult man with HIV who was CMV-seropositive.

Only a few counts were recorded for this clone. The genes are TRBV10-2 and TRBJ1-1, with 7 bases that match TRBD1. V lost 2 bases to trimming and J lost 2 bases; unmatched junction nucleotides: 8. In germline, CDR1 is WSHSY, CDR2 SAAADI. This CDR3 is built from 16 residues. The CDR3 protein is CASSEPRTGVNTEAFF. CDR3 DNA sequence: TGCGCCAGCAGTGAGCCTCGGACAGGAGTAAACACTGAAGCTTTCTTT.

The chain has TRBV5-6 and TRBJ2-6; 8 positions match TRBD1. There are 18 residues in the CDR3. With 5 bases clipped from V and 3 bases from J, the junction kept 13 bases outside the gene matches. Germline CDR1 and CDR2: SGHDT and YYEEEE. CDR3 residues: CASRITPGGSGGANVLTF. In DNA form, the CDR3 reads TGTGCCAGCAGAATTACCCCAGGGGGCTCTGGTGGGGCCAACGTCCTGACTTTC.

The V and J genes are TRBV4-2 and TRBJ2-1; D may be TRBD2 (5 bases). CDR1 and CDR2 from the germline V gene are LGHNA and YNFKEQ. Deletions cut 4 bases from V and 3 bases from J, with 16 bases between. The length of the CDR3 is 16 residues. For the CDR3, the DNA is TGTGCCAGCAGCCTCAACGGGGTTACTTACTACAATGAGCAGTTCTTC. This codes for CASSLNGVTYYNEQFF.

As concerns this clone: The same CDR3 also results from other DNA sequences found in this sample. CDR3 sequence (DNA): TGTGCCTGGAGTAGGGGCAGGGTTAATGAAAAACTGTTTTTT. It encodes CAWSRGRVNEKLFF. The chain has TRBV30 and TRBJ1-4; tentatively, D is TRBD1 (5 bases). The germline V and J ends were trimmed by 2 bases and 4 bases, with 11 bases remaining between them. The CDR3 covers 14 residues. From germline, CDR1 is GTSNPN and CDR2 SVGIG (reference sequence).

The CDR3 bases are TGTGCCAGCAGTGAACGAGGGACAGAATCCTACGAGCAGTACTTC. This translates into CASSERGTESYEQYF. V gene TRBV2 combines with J gene TRBJ2-7; 7 nucleotides match TRBD1. CDR1 SNHLY and CDR2 FYNNEI come from the germline V gene. V was pared by 2 bases and J by 1 base, with 5 bases of the junction left unmatched. This CDR3 comprises 15 residues. The whole variable domain, remainder taken from reference TRBV2 and TRBJ2-7, is EPEVTQTPSHQVTQMGQEVILRCVPISNHLYFYWYRQILGQKVEFLVSFYNNEISEKSEIFDDQFSVERPDGSNFTLKIRSTKLEDSAMYFCASSERGTESYEQYFGPGTRLTVT.

This rearrangement joins TRBV2 to TRBJ1-3; no firm D call. Trimming removed 4 bases from V and 5 bases from J, with 6 bases in between. CDR3 length: 12 amino acids. CDR1 is SNHLY and CDR2 is FYNNEI in the germline V gene. The CDR3 DNA reads TGTGCCAGCAGTGCTGATCGAAACACCATATATTTT. Its translation is CASSADRNTIYF.

The chain employs TRBV18 and TRBJ1-4, with unresolved D. Per germline, CDR1 KGHSH and CDR2 LQKENI. Trimming cost V 6 bases and J 6 bases, with 8 bases left between them. This CDR3 contains 12 residues. CDR3 nucleotides: TGTGCCAGCTCCCACCGAGATGAAAAACTGTTTTTT. Translation: CASSHRDEKLFF.

The V and J genes are TRBV6-5 and TRBJ2-3; D possibly corresponds to TRBD1 (5 bases). This CDR3 is built from 14 residues. Germline values: CDR1 MNHEY, CDR2 SVGAGI. V lost 5 bases and J lost 4, with 13 bases in between. Written as DNA, the CDR3 is TGTGCCAGCAGTCCCCCTGGGGCGGCAGATACGCAGTATTTT. It codes for CASSPPGAADTQYF.

The CDR3 loop reads CASSLSRQALNSPLHF. CDR3 coding DNA: TGTGCCAGCAGTTTATCCCGGCAGGCCCTTAATTCACCCCTCCACTTT. The chain has TRBV28 and TRBJ1-6; D remains ambiguous. CDR1 and CDR2 from the germline V gene are MDHEN and SYDVKM. CDR3 size: 16 residues. V lost 1 base, J lost 6 bases, and 13 bases lay in between.

The rearrangement links TRBV5-8 to TRBJ2-3; D is perhaps TRBD1 (6 bases). Per germline, CDR1 SGHTS and CDR2 YDEGEE. The length of the CDR3 is 15 residues. With 4 bases removed from V and 2 bases from J, the gap between germline ends came to 14 bases. CDR3 sequence reads: CASSRTGTFTDTQYF. The CDR3 nucleotides read TGTGCCAGCAGCCGAACAGGGACCTTCACAGATACGCAGTATTTT. Based on the CDR3 plus reference TRBV5-8 and TRBJ2-3, the full variable domain is EAGVTQSPTHLIKTRGQQATLRCSPISGHTSVYWYQQALGLGLQFLLWYDEGEERNRGNFPPRFSGRQFPNYSSELNVNALELEDSALYLCASSRTGTFTDTQYFGPGTRLTVL.

As to this clone: Germline and junction disagree at one end, which may indicate a read error. The chain couples TRBV28 to TRBJ1-5; D is unresolved. This CDR3 region has 16 residues. Germline loops: CDR1 MDHEN, CDR2 SYDVKM. The CDR3 spells CASKGHVGRINQPQHF. Written as DNA, the CDR3 is TGTGCCAGCAAGGGTCATGTTGGACGGATCAATCAGCCTCAGCATTTT.

The gene calls are TRBV5-4 and TRBJ1-6; D may be TRBD1 (6 bases). Germline lookup yields CDR1 SGHNT and CDR2 YYREEE (reference sequence). Between the trimmed V and J ends, which lost 6 bases and 7 bases, there was a span of 8 bases. This CDR3 comprises 12 residues. CDR3 region: CASNQGNSPLHF. CDR3 coding DNA: TGTGCCAGCAACCAGGGGAATTCACCCCTCCACTTT.

The chain uses TRBV2 and TRBJ1-2, with D hard to call. This CDR3 has 12 amino acids. Trimming left V 8 bases short and J 1 base short, with 8 bases between. Germline assignment: CDR1 SNHLY and CDR2 FYNNEI. CDR3 sequence reads: CASGRLNYGYTF. DNA of the CDR3: TGTGCCAGCGGCCGGCTTAACTATGGCTACACCTTC.

As DNA, the CDR3 is TGTGCCAGCAGCCAGACTAGGGGCATAGAGCAGTATTTT. Its protein is CASSQTRGIEQYF. The chain employs TRBV3-1 (or the pseudogene TRBV3-2) and TRBJ2-3, with a weak D call TRBD2 (6 bases). The germline V and J ends were trimmed by 3 bases and 11 bases, with 15 bases remaining between them. The CDR3 consists of 13 residues. The V gene's germline CDR1 is LGHDT and CDR2 YNNKEL (reference sequence).

The rearrangement links TRBV18 to TRBJ1-3; D gene uncertain. Trimming left V 8 bases short and J 3 bases short, with 11 bases between. Germline lookup yields CDR1 KGHSH and CDR2 LQKENI. This CDR3 region has 13 residues. CDR3 nucleotides: TGTGCCAGCACCGACACATATGGAAACACCATATATTTT. Translating it yields CASTDTYGNTIYF.

The chain employs TRBV6-5 and TRBJ1-6, with a possible D match to TRBD1 (5 bases). CDR1 and CDR2 (germline): MNHEY, SVGAGI. The CDR3 consists of 15 residues. Trimming took 6 bases from V and 13 from J, leaving 22 bases between them. Written as DNA, the CDR3 is TGTGCCAGCAGGCGGGACGGCTCCCTCGGCGGGCCCCTCCACTTT. Translated, it gives CASRRDGSLGGPLHF.

The chain recombines TRBV18 with TRBJ2-7, with D maybe TRBD1 (6 bases). Germline V lookup: CDR1 KGHSH, CDR2 LQKENI. With 4 bases removed from V and 0 bases from J, the gap between germline ends came to 10 bases. The CDR3 loop spans 14 amino acids. In nucleotides, the CDR3 is TGTGCCAGCTCACAAGGGGGAAGCTCCTACGAGCAGTACTTC. It yields the protein CASSQGGSSYEQYF.

This chain connects TRBV18 to TRBJ1-5, with D perhaps TRBD1 (5 bases). With 5 bases removed from V and 8 bases from J, the gap between germline ends came to 16 bases. The CDR3 contains 14 residues. Germline V lookup: CDR1 KGHSH, CDR2 LQKENI. CDR3 coding DNA: TGTGCCAGCTCATCATTTTCCGGGGGGGAGCCCCAGCATTTT. This encodes CASSSFSGGEPQHF. The variable domain in full, completed from reference TRBV18 and TRBJ1-5, reads NAGVMQNPRHLVRRRGQEARLRCSPMKGHSHVYWYRQLPEEGLKFMVYLQKENIIDESGMPKERFSAEFPKEGPSILRIQQVVRGDSAAYFCASSSFSGGEPQHFGDGTRLSIL.

This chain links TRBV19 with TRBJ2-4, with a tentative D call TRBD1 (6 bases). Looked up from germline, CDR1 is LNHDA and CDR2 is SQIVND (reference sequence). The CDR3 spans 14 residues. Trimming shortened V by 5 bases and J by 0 bases, and 8 bases separated the two germline ends. The CDR3 loop is CASSGQLAKNIQYF. The CDR3 nucleotides are TGTGCCAGTAGTGGACAGTTAGCCAAAAACATTCAGTACTTC.

This chain connects TRBV27 to TRBJ1-1; no definite D call. V lost 2 bases, J lost 8 bases, and 9 bases lay in between. Germline lookup yields CDR1 MNHEY and CDR2 SMNVEV (reference sequence). The CDR3 is 12 amino acids. CDR3 DNA sequence: TGTGCCAGCAGTTTAATGGGTGGGGAAGCTTTCTTT. This translates into CASSLMGGEAFF.